This T cell receptor (beta chain) is drawn from a study of cytomegalovirus exposure and HLA in healthy donors. Background on the study: In a later analysis, it was reported that the 120 or so validation repertoires had been produced on the same platform as the roughly 610 repertoires belonging to the first cohort.

With respect to this clone: As yet, its antigen is unknown.

Produced via immunoSEQ multiplex PCR; TCRdb's table is partial and in-frame only. The repertoire holds about 310,000 clones, with 70% to 90% as singletons. V lost 6 bases and J lost 5; bases outside the gene matches: 10. Germline V gene data show CDR1 as MDHEN and CDR2 as SYDVKM. The CDR3 is 15 amino acids. Study outcomes and limitations: According to the study, around 160 TCR beta chains were cytomegalovirus-associated. Rarity characterized most TCR sequences, yet some public TCRs appeared in many donors. The finding came from a later analysis; first-cohort TCR clusters tended to co-occur in the approximately 120 validation repertoires.

The rearrangement links TRBV28 to TRBJ1-2; 9 nucleotides line up with TRBD1. Material: PBMCs. The clonotype originates from a young man in good health and CMV-seronegative. For the CDR3, the DNA is TGTGCCAGCAGCCTTAGATCGGGACAGGGATATGGCTACACCTTC. Translated: CASSLRSGQGYGYTF.